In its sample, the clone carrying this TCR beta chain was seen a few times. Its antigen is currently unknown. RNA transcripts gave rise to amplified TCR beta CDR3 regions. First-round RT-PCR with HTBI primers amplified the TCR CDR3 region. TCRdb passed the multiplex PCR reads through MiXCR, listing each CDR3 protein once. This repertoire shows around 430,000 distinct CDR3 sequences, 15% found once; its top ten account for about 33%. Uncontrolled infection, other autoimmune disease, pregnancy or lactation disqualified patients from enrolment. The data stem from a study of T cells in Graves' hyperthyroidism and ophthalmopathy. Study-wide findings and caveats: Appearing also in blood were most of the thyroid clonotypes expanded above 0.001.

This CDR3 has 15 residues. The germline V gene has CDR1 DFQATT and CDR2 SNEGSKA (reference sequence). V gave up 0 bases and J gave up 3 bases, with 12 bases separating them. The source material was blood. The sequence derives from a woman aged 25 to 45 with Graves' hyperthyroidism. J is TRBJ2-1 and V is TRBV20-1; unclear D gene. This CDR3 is CSARDDMVRYNEQFF. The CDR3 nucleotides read TGCAGTGCTAGAGACGACATGGTACGCTACAATGAGCAGTTCTTC.